This T cell receptor (beta chain) came from a study of CD8 T cells in ankylosing spondylitis. Whole-study findings and limits: Disease-linked clones were reportedly significantly enriched in matched ankylosing spondylitis synovial fluid. Among TCR beta sequences, a motif of eight highly homologous variants appeared characteristic of ankylosing spondylitis blood.

The V gene lost 4 bases and the J gene lost 6 bases, with 15 bases spanning the gap. Germline V gene sequence: CDR1 ENHRY, CDR2 SYGVKD. This CDR3 spans 15 amino acids. TCRdb re-called the 5' RACE reads through MiXCR, storing one row per CDR3 protein. The top ten clones hold 19% of a sample with under 950,000 distinct CDR3 sequences, roughly 19% of them seen once. This clonotype was counted once. The target antigen is unknown. Sequencing was carried out using blood, either unsorted or a sorted T cell fraction (not recorded which). This clonotype was sampled from a male donor with ankylosing spondylitis. This chain uses TRBV10-3 with TRBJ2-2; D perhaps matches TRBD2 (5 bases). The CDR3 protein is CAISGLPTGAGELFF. CDR3 nucleotides: TGTGCCATCAGTGGCCTGCCCACCGGGGCCGGGGAGCTGTTTTTT.